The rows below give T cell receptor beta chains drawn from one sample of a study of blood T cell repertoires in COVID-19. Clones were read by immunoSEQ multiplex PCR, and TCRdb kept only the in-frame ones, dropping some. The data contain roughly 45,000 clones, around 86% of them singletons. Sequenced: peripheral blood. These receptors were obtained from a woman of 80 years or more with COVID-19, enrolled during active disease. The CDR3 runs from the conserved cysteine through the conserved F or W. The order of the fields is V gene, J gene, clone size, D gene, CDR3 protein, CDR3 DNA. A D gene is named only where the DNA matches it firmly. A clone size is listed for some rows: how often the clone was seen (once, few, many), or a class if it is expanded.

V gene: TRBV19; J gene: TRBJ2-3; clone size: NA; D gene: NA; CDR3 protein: CASSHERASTDTQYF; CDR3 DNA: TGTGCCAGTAGTCACGAGCGGGCTAGCACAGATACGCAGTATTTT
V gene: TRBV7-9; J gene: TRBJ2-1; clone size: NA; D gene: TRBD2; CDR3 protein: CASTSSGSSYNEQFF; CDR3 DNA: TGTGCCAGCACCTCTAGCGGGAGCTCCTACAATGAGCAGTTCTTC
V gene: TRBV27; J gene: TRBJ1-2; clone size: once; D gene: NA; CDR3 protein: CASSPYRVKEGYTF; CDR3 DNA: TGTGCCAGCAGTCCCTACAGGGTGAAGGAAGGCTACACCTTC
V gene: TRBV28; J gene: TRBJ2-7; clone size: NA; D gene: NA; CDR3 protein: CASSSTPDYEQYF; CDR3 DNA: TGTGCCAGCAGTTCGACACCGGATTACGAGCAGTACTTC
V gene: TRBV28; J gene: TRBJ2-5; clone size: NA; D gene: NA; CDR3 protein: CASSLDGVETQYF; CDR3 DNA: TGTGCCAGCAGTCTGGACGGGGTCGAGACCCAGTACTTC
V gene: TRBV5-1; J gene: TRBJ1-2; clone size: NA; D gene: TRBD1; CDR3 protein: CASSLFGTGVINYGYTF; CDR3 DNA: TGCGCCAGCAGCTTGTTTGGGACAGGGGTGATTAACTATGGCTACACCTTC
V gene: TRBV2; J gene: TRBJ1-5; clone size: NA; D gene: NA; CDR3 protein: CASSNSPNQPQHF; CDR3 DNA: TGTGCCAGCAGTAACAGTCCCAATCAGCCCCAGCATTTT
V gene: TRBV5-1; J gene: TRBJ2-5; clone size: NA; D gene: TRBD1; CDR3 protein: CASSLVGQGQETQYF; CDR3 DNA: TGCGCCAGCAGCTTGGTTGGACAGGGACAAGAGACCCAGTACTTC
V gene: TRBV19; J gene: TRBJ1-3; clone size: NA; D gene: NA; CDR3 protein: CASSILPTSGNTIYF; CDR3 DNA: TGTGCCAGTAGTATCCTCCCGACATCTGGAAACACCATATATTTT
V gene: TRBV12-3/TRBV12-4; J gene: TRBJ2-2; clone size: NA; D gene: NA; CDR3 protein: CASSLNTGELFF; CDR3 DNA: TGTGCCAGCAGTCTGAACACCGGGGAGCTGTTTTTT
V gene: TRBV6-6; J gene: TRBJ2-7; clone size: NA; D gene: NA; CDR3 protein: CASAPHGVAEGYEQYF; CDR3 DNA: TGTGCCAGCGCTCCCCACGGGGTAGCGGAGGGCTACGAGCAGTACTTC
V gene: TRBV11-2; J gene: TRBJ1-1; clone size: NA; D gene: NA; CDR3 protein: CASSRGGYQNTEAFF; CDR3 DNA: TGTGCCAGCAGCCGCGGGGGCTATCAGAACACTGAAGCTTTCTTT
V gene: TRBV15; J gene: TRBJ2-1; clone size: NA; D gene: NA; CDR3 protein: CATSREREWSYNEQFF; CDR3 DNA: TGTGCCACCAGCAGGGAGAGGGAGTGGTCCTACAATGAGCAGTTCTTC
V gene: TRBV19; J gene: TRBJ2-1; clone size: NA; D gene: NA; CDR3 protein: CASSFPGHLYNEQFF; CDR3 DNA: TGTGCCAGTAGTTTCCCGGGACACCTATACAATGAGCAGTTCTTC
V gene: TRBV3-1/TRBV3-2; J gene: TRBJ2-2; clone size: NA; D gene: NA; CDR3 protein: CASSHGQTNTGELFF; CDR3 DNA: TGTGCCAGCAGCCATGGTCAGACGAACACCGGGGAGCTGTTTTTT
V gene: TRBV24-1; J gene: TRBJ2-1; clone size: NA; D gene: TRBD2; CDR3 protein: CATSDPRAGSYNEQFF; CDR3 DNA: TGTGCCACCAGTGACCCCCGAGCGGGAAGCTACAATGAGCAGTTCTTC
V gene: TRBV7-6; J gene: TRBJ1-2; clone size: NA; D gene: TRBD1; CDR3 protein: CASSLDRNSYGYTF; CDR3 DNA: TGTGCCAGCAGCTTGGACAGGAACAGTTATGGCTACACCTTC
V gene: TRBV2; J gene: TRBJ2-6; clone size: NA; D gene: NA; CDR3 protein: CARRSSGANVLTF; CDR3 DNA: TGTGCCCGACGGAGCTCTGGGGCCAACGTCCTGACTTTC
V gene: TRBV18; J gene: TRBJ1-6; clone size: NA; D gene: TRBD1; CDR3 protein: CASSNRDRADSPLHF; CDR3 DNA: TGTGCCAGCTCAAACCGGGACAGGGCCGATTCACCCCTCCACTTT
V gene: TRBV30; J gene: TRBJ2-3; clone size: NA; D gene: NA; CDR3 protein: CAWSVLRGIRTDTQYF; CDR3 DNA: TGTGCCTGGAGTGTCCTACGGGGGATACGCACAGATACGCAGTATTTT
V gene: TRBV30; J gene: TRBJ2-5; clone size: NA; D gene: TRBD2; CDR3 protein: CAWSTGLAGQETQYF; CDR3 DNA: TGTGCCTGGAGTACGGGACTAGCGGGCCAAGAGACCCAGTACTTC
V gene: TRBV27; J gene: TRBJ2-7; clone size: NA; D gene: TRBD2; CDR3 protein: CASSLSGLAASYEQYF; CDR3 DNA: TGTGCCAGCAGTTTATCGGGACTAGCGGCTTCCTACGAGCAGTACTTC
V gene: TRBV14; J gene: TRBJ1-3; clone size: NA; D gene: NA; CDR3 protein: CASSQMAGGGNTIYF; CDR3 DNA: TGTGCCAGCAGCCAAATGGCGGGAGGTGGAAACACCATATATTTT
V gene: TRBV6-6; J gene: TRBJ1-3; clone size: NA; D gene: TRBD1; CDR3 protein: CASRPGTVLKGNTIYF; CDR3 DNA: TGTGCCAGCAGGCCGGGGACAGTCCTTAAAGGAAACACCATATATTTT
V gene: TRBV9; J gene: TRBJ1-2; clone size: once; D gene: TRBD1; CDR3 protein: CASSVASGGSYNNYGYTF; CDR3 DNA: TGTGCCAGCAGCGTAGCGTCAGGGGGCTCGTACAACAACTATGGCTACACCTTC
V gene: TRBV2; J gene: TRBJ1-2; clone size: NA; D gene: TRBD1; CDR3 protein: CASSPTGGYGYTF; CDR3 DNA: TGTGCCAGCAGCCCCACAGGGGGCTATGGCTACACCTTC
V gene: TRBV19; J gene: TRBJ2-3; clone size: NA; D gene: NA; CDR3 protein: CASSIRGGWTDTQYF; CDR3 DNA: TGTGCCAGTAGTATAAGGGGGGGGTGGACAGATACGCAGTATTTT
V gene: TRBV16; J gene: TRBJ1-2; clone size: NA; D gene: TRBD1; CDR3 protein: CASSQTGGDGGYTF; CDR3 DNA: TGTGCCAGCAGCCAGACAGGGGGCGACGGTGGCTACACCTTC
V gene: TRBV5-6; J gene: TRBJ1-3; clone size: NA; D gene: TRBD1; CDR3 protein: CASSQTGGSSGNTIYF; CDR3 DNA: TGTGCCAGCAGTCAAACAGGGGGCAGCTCTGGAAACACCATATATTTT
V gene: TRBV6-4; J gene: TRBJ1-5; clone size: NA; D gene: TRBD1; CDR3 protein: CASRDREQPQHF; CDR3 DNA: TGTGCCAGCCGGGACAGGGAGCAGCCCCAGCATTTT
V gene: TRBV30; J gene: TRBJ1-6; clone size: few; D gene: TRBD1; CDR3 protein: CASRKGQGNSPLHF; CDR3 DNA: TGTGCCTCCCGGAAGGGACAGGGGAATTCACCCCTCCACTTT
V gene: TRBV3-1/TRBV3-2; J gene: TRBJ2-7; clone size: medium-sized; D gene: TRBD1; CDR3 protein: CASSQASGTGNPYEQYF; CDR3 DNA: TGTGCCAGCAGCCAAGCATCCGGGACAGGGAACCCCTACGAGCAGTACTTC
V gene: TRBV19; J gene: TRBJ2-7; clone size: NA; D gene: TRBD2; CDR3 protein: CASSIGRGYEQYF; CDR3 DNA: TGTGCCAGTAGTATTGGGCGGGGGTACGAGCAGTACTTC
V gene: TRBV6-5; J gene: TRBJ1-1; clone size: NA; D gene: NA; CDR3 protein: CASSPTRWVEAFF; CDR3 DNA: TGTGCCAGCAGTCCCACCAGGTGGGTTGAAGCTTTCTTT
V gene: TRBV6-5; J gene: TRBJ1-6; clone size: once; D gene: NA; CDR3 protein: CASSYAGDNSPLHF; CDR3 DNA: TGTGCCAGCAGTTACGCAGGTGATAATTCACCCCTCCACTTT
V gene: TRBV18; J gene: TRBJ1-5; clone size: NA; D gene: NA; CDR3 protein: CASSPTTENQPQHF; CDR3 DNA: TGTGCCAGCTCACCAACGACAGAGAATCAGCCCCAGCATTTT
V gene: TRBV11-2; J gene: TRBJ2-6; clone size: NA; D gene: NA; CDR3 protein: CASSGAVLAGANVLTF; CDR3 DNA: TGTGCCAGCAGCGGCGCGGTTCTGGCTGGGGCCAACGTCCTGACTTTC
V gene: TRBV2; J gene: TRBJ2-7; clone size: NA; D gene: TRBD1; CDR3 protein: CASSPGTGSREQYF; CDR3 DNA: TGTGCCAGCAGTCCCGGGACAGGGTCGCGCGAGCAGTACTTC
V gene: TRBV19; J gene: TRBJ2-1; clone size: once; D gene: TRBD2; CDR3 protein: CASSFLAGGGNEQFF; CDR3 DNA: TGTGCCAGTAGTTTCTTAGCGGGAGGTGGAAATGAGCAGTTCTTC
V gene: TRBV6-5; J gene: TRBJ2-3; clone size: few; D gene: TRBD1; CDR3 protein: CASSRGQGGPDTQYF; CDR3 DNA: TGTGCCAGCAGTCGGGGACAGGGAGGTCCAGATACGCAGTATTTT